Below, 29 T cell receptor beta chains from the same sample are listed, as sequenced in a study of cytomegalovirus exposure and HLA in healthy donors (dated by TCRdb to 2016 to 2017). Library preparation employed the immunoSEQ multiplex PCR assay. For the multiplex PCR, a mixture combining 60 forward primers for TCR Vbeta segments and 13 reverse primers for TCR Jbeta segments was used. The table comes from immuneACCESS by way of TCRdb, which keeps in-frame sequences with V and J called. Part of the clones is missing from these tables; in studies checked, under half for an unresolved V gene and the rest for unknown reasons. This sample gives some 140,000 clones in total; 70% to 80% of them show up just once. Jointly, the top ten make up around 9.1% of the sample. The sequencing sample was made of PBMCs. The receptors were gathered from a woman in her forties or fifties in good health and CMV-seropositive.

The V gene is TRBV6-6, the J gene TRBJ2-7; maybe TRBD1 (6 bases). V lost 5 bases and J 3 bases, leaving 11 bases between the germline ends. This CDR3 has 13 amino acids. The germline V gene encodes CDR1 MNHNY and CDR2 SVGAGI (reference sequence). CDR3 nucleotides: TGTGCCAGCAGTACCGGGACAAACTACGAGCAGTACTTC. This codes for CASSTGTNYEQYF.

This sequence joins TRBV7-8 and TRBJ1-1, with D perhaps TRBD1 (5 bases). Germline V CDR1 and CDR2: SGHVS, FQNEAQ. The CDR3 is made up of 12 amino acids. The ends were cut back, 7 bases at V and 11 bases at J, with 17 bases in the middle. Here the CDR3 DNA reads TGTGCCAGCAATAAAACCCAGGGTCGGGCTTTCTTT. The encoded protein is CASNKTQGRAFF.

The chain couples TRBV5-4 to TRBJ1-1; D ambiguous. The CDR3 spans 13 residues. The germline V gene encodes CDR1 SGHNT and CDR2 YYREEE (reference sequence). V lost 1 base, J lost 1 base, and 5 bases lay in between. CDR3 nucleotide sequence: TGTGCCAGCAGCTTGACGGGGAACACTGAAGCTTTCTTT. This codes for CASSLTGNTEAFF.

This chain connects TRBV20-1 to TRBJ2-7; TRBD1 is a possible D gene (6 bases). The germline V gene has CDR1 DFQATT and CDR2 SNEGSKA (reference sequence). The CDR3 totals 11 residues. The CDR3 coding sequence is TGCACTGCCGGGACAACCTACGAGCAGTACTTC. Its translation: CTAGTTYEQYF.

This chain links TRBV19 with TRBJ2-7, with D uncertain. V was cut by 5 bases and J by 3 bases, with 32 bases left in between. The CDR3 is 20 amino acids. The germline gives CDR1 LNHDA, CDR2 SQIVND (reference sequence). This CDR3 reads CASSVTSDGFSTLSFYEQYF. The CDR3 region has the DNA TGTGCCAGTAGTGTTACGTCCGACGGGTTCTCCACTCTCTCCTTCTACGAGCAGTACTTC.

This clone turned up a few times. V usage is TRBV27 and J usage is TRBJ1-5; D is undetermined. CDR3 length: 13 amino acids. V was trimmed by 4 bases and J by 5 bases, leaving 9 bases between them. Per the germline V gene, CDR1 is MNHEY and CDR2 is SMNVEV (reference sequence). As DNA, the CDR3 is TGTGCCAGCAGTTCACGGGAAGATCAGCCCCAGCATTTT. Translated: CASSSREDQPQHF.

In its sample, this clone was seen a few times. The chain uses TRBV9 and TRBJ2-3; 9 bases align to TRBD2. Unmatched junction bases numbered 10, after V lost 2 bases and J lost 6 bases. Germline V gives CDR1 SGDLS, CDR2 YYNGEE. CDR3 length: 16 residues. Here the CDR3 reads CASSVFGTSLADTQYF. The DNA of the CDR3 is TGTGCCAGCAGCGTTTTCGGGACTAGCCTAGCCGATACGCAGTATTTT.

The gene calls are TRBV9 and TRBJ2-3; D gene uncertain. Germline V gives CDR1 SGDLS, CDR2 YYNGEE. With 0 bases removed from V and 7 bases from J, the gap between germline ends came to 12 bases. This CDR3 is 14 amino acids long. As DNA, the CDR3 is TGTGCCAGCAGCGTAGCCTCACAGTCCAATACGCAGTATTTT. Its protein is CASSVASQSNTQYF.

J is TRBJ1-6 and V is TRBV30, with D perhaps matching TRBD1 (5 bases). CDR1 is GTSNPN, CDR2 SVGIG, per germline (reference sequence). V was pared by 1 base and J by 9 bases, with 10 bases between. The CDR3 runs to 13 residues. The CDR3 spells CAWSEGAGSPLHF. DNA of the CDR3: TGTGCCTGGAGTGAAGGGGCCGGTTCACCCCTCCACTTT.

The chain employs TRBV6-5 and TRBJ1-1; no definite D call. The CDR3 contains 14 residues. CDR1 and CDR2 from the germline V gene are MNHEY and SVGAGI. V lost 2 bases and J lost 0, with 7 bases in between. The CDR3 loop is CASSYQHLNTEAFF. In DNA, the CDR3 is TGTGCCAGCAGTTACCAACACCTGAACACTGAAGCTTTCTTT.

The chain has TRBV5-4 and TRBJ2-5; no clear D gene. The germline V and J ends were trimmed by 3 bases and 3 bases, with 9 bases remaining between them. The V gene's germline CDR1 is SGHNT and CDR2 YYREEE (reference sequence). This CDR3 contains 13 residues. CDR3 in amino acids: CASSSWSEETQYF. The CDR3 DNA sequence: TGTGCCAGCAGCTCCTGGTCAGAAGAGACCCAGTACTTC. The entire variable domain, with the rest obtained from reference TRBV5-4 and TRBJ2-5, is as follows: ETGVTQSPTHLIKTRGQQVTLRCSSQSGHNTVSWYQQALGQGPQFIFQYYREEENGRGNFPPRFSGLQFPNYSSELNVNALELDDSALYLCASSSWSEETQYFGPGTRLLVL.

CDR3 sequence reads: CASSAPGTANTGELFF. The CDR3 nucleotides read TGTGCCAGCAGTGCCCCCGGGACTGCGAACACCGGGGAGCTGTTTTTT. The chain recombines TRBV2 with TRBJ2-2; a possible D gene is TRBD2 (6 bases). This CDR3 spans 16 amino acids. V lost 4 bases to trimming and J lost 0 bases, with 12 bases between them. Germline assignment: CDR1 SNHLY and CDR2 FYNNEI. Drawing the rest from reference TRBV2 and TRBJ2-2, the complete variable domain is EPEVTQTPSHQVTQMGQEVILRCVPISNHLYFYWYRQILGQKVEFLVSFYNNEISEKSEIFDDQFSVERPDGSNFTLKIRSTKLEDSAMYFCASSAPGTANTGELFFGEGSRLTVL.

In this sample, this clone turned up a few times. CDR3 nucleotide sequence: TGCGCCAGCAGCTTGGACGGACATAGCACAGATACGCAGTATTTT. Its translation is CASSLDGHSTDTQYF. This rearrangement joins TRBV5-1 to TRBJ2-3; possible D gene TRBD1, 5 bases. Germline V lookup: CDR1 SGHRS, CDR2 YFSETQ. This CDR3 region has 15 residues. Trimming removed 0 bases from V and 0 bases from J, with 8 bases in between.

This chain links TRBV11-1 with TRBJ1-1; no clear D gene. The CDR3 spans 14 residues. Germline V gene data show CDR1 as SGHAT and CDR2 as FQDESV (reference sequence). V was shortened by 1 base and J by 4 bases, with 10 bases between the two germline ends. The CDR3 DNA reads TGTGCCAGCAGCTTAGGTCGGGGATCCACTGAAGCTTTCTTT. Protein sequence: CASSLGRGSTEAFF.

V usage is TRBV15 and J usage is TRBJ2-7; 7 bases are shared with TRBD1. The CDR3 loop spans 19 amino acids. V dropped 0 bases and J dropped 2; count of bases not matched to a gene: 16. Looked up from germline, CDR1 is LNHNV and CDR2 is YYDKDF (reference sequence). DNA for the CDR3: TGTGCCACCAGCAGAGACCTCGGGACAGAACCCAGTCCACCCTACGAGCAGTACTTC. Protein sequence: CATSRDLGTEPSPPYEQYF. Full variable domain (rest looked up from reference TRBV15 and TRBJ2-7): DAMVIQNPRYQVTQFGKPVTLSCSQTLNHNVMYWYQQKSSQAPKLLFHYYDKDFNNEADTPDNFQSRRPNTSFCFLDIRSPGLGDTAMYLCATSRDLGTEPSPPYEQYFGPGTRLTVT.

As for this clone: The CDR3 end shows no conserved phenylalanine or tryptophan, and so a read error is likely. CDR3 amino acids: CASSLGQANEQYL. DNA for the CDR3: TGCGCCAGCAGCTTGGGACAGGCTAACGAGCAGTACCTC. The chain employs TRBV5-1 and TRBJ2-7, with TRBD1 as a possible D gene (6 bases). Germline V gives CDR1 SGHRS, CDR2 YFSETQ. The V gene lost 0 bases and the J gene lost 5 bases, with 9 bases spanning the gap. The CDR3 contains 13 residues.

The J gene is TRBJ2-3, the V gene TRBV5-1, with D perhaps matching TRBD2 (5 bases). CDR1 SGHRS and CDR2 YFSETQ come from the germline V gene. CDR3 size: 13 residues. V lost 4 bases and J lost 6, with 12 bases in between. CDR3 sequence: CASSDGVADTQYF. CDR3 nucleotides: TGCGCCAGCAGCGACGGGGTGGCGGATACGCAGTATTTT.

The chain has TRBV7-8 and TRBJ1-4; 7 bases line up with TRBD1. The ends lost 7 bases at V and 2 bases at J; junction bases unmatched: 4. CDR3 length: 14 amino acids. Germline V gene data show CDR1 as SGHVS and CDR2 as FQNEAQ. The CDR3 DNA reads TGTGCCAGCACCCTCAGGGGGACTAATGAAAAACTGTTTTTT. Protein product: CASTLRGTNEKLFF. The variable domain in full, completed from reference TRBV7-8 and TRBJ1-4, reads GAGVSQSPRYKVAKRGQDVALRCDPISGHVSLFWYQQALGQGPEFLTYFQNEAQLDKSGLPSDRFFAERPEGSVSTLKIQRTQQEDSAVYLCASTLRGTNEKLFFGSGTQLSVL.

The J gene is TRBJ2-7, the V gene TRBV4-1; TRBD2 matches 8 bases. The length of the CDR3 is 16 residues. The V gene end was trimmed by 3 bases and the J gene end by 3 bases; junction bases not matched to a gene: 10. Germline CDR1 MGHRA, CDR2 YSYEKL. DNA of the CDR3: TGCGCCAGCAGCCACCTGTACGGGGGGGAGAACTACGAGCAGTACTTC. It encodes CASSHLYGGENYEQYF.

This chain joins TRBV12-5 and TRBJ2-7; 7 nucleotides agree with TRBD2. Germline V gene data show CDR1 as LGHNT and CDR2 as FRNRAP. The CDR3 consists of 13 residues. The V and J ends lost 1 base and 7 bases, in that order; junction bases with no gene match: 4. The CDR3 nucleotides read TGTGCTAGTGGTTTGGGGGAGGGTAGGGAGCAGTACTTC. As protein: CASGLGEGREQYF.

This clone was observed many times. This chain links TRBV5-1 with TRBJ1-3; 7 bases are shared with TRBD1. The CDR3 runs to 14 residues. V was clipped by 4 bases and J by 2 bases; unmatched bases: 3. CDR1 and CDR2 (germline): SGHRS, YFSETQ. As DNA, the CDR3 is TGCGCCAGCAGCACGACAGGGACTGGAAACACCATATATTTT. Its protein product is CASSTTGTGNTIYF.

This clone has just a few counts. This chain links TRBV6-5 with TRBJ1-6; D may be TRBD1 (6 bases). V was clipped by 8 bases and J by 10 bases, with 18 bases between them. The CDR3 contains 14 residues. Germline values: CDR1 MNHEY, CDR2 SVGAGI. DNA for the CDR3: TGTGCCAGCCAGTTCCAGGGGACGAGGTCACCCCTCCACTTT. Encoded protein: CASQFQGTRSPLHF.

The genes are TRBV13 and TRBJ2-2; a possible D gene is TRBD2 (6 bases). V was cut by 4 bases and J by 8 bases, with 20 bases left in between. This CDR3 is built from 16 residues. CDR1 is PRHDT, CDR2 FYEKMQ, per germline (reference sequence). The CDR3 DNA reads TGTGCCAGCAGCTCCCGGGACGGGGGTAGGCCGGGGGAGCTGTTTTTT. Translated: CASSSRDGGRPGELFF.

The gene calls are TRBV5-1 and TRBJ1-5; 9 nucleotides agree with TRBD1. With 5 bases clipped from V and 5 bases from J, the junction kept 8 bases outside the gene matches. The CDR3 runs 15 residues. Germline CDR1 reads SGHRS; CDR2 reads YFSETQ. CDR3 nucleotide sequence: TGCGCCAGCAGTTACGGGACAGGGCTTCATCAGCCCCAGCATTTT. Protein: CASSYGTGLHQPQHF.

The chain is built from TRBV9 and TRBJ2-7; D unclear. Germline CDR1 SGDLS, CDR2 YYNGEE. Trimming cost V 0 bases and J 5 bases, with 3 bases left between them. This CDR3 contains 11 residues. The DNA of the CDR3 is TGTGCCAGCAGCGTAGCTGACGAGCAGTACTTC. This translates into CASSVADEQYF.

DNA for the CDR3: TGTGCCAGCAGTGAAGAAAGAGCCTCACCCCTCCACTTT. It specifies CASSEERASPLHF. V gene TRBV2 combines with J gene TRBJ1-6, with D unresolved. The germline V gene encodes CDR1 SNHLY and CDR2 FYNNEI. Trimming took 1 base from V and 10 from J, leaving 8 bases between them. CDR3 size: 13 residues.

This clone was recorded a few times. The V and J genes are TRBV27 and TRBJ2-2; 7 bases are shared with TRBD2. Germline CDR1 and CDR2: MNHEY and SMNVEV (reference sequence). The CDR3 extends over 16 amino acids. The V segment lost 5 bases and the J segment 0 bases; nucleotides outside the gene matches: 6. The CDR3 here is CASSVILAANTGELFF. The DNA for the CDR3 is TGTGCCAGCAGTGTTATCCTAGCGGCGAACACCGGGGAGCTGTTTTTT.

V gene TRBV6-5 combines with J gene TRBJ2-2, with TRBD2 as a possible D gene (6 bases). V lost 2 bases and J lost 4, with 14 bases in between. The CDR3 spans 16 residues. From germline, CDR1 is MNHEY and CDR2 SVGAGI. CDR3 sequence reads: CASSYMEGRGTGELFF. The CDR3 region has the DNA TGTGCCAGCAGTTACATGGAGGGTAGGGGCACCGGGGAGCTGTTTTTT.

V is TRBV4-1 and J is TRBJ1-3, with D possibly TRBD1 on 6 matching bases. The CDR3 contains 14 residues. V lost 6 bases to trimming and J lost 1 base, with 10 bases between them. From germline, CDR1 is MGHRA and CDR2 YSYEKL. The CDR3 DNA follows: TGCGCCAGCAGACAGGGTATTTCTGGAAACACCATATATTTT. This codes for CASRQGISGNTIYF.